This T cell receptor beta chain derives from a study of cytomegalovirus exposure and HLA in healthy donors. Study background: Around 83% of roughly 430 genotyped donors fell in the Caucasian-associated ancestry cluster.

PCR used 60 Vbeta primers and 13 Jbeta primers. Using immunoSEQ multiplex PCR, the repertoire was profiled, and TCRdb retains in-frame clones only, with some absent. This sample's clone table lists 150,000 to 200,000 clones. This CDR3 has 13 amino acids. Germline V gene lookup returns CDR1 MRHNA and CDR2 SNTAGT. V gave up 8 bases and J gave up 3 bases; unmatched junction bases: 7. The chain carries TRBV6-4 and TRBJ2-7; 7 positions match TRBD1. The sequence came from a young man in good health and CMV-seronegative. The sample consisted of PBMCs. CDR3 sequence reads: CASSPGDSYEQYF. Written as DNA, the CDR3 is TGTGCCAGCTCCCCAGGGGACAGCTACGAGCAGTACTTC.